This TCR beta chain was captured by sequencing in a study of T cell changes during pregnancy in multiple sclerosis. This CDR3 is built from 15 residues. In germline, CDR1 is SGHRS, CDR2 YFSETQ. V gave up 4 bases and J gave up 5 bases; unmatched junction bases: 10. Sequencing used immunoSEQ multiplex PCR; TCRdb keeps in-frame clones, though not all of them. The repertoire holds tens of thousands of clones, 89% seen once, with more than 0.8% in the top ten. The receptor's source is a female donor in good health, enrolled as a control in a pregnancy study. This sample comprised peripheral blood, obtained in the first trimester of pregnancy. The V call is TRBV5-1, the J call TRBJ1-1, with 8 bases fitting TRBD1. The CDR3 sequence: CASSPDGQGGTEAFF. CDR3 bases: TGCGCCAGCAGCCCTGATGGACAGGGAGGTACTGAAGCTTTCTTT.